Described below is a single TCR beta chain sequence and its context. Its antigen is currently not known. There are no base qualities to consult, and no much larger clone falls within one base. Naive and memory CD4+ T cells were separated from cryopreserved PBMCs through CD4 enrichment, which was followed by EasySep naive CD4+ T cell enrichment. Ficoll-Paque PLUS gradient centrifugation was used to isolate PBMCs from either whole blood or leukapheresis product. The PBMCs went either fresh into the expansion assay or into cryopreservation at -140 degrees C. The QIAamp Micro DNA Kit was used to extract genomic DNA from the CD4+ T cells. V gives up 1 base and J gives up 6 bases, and the segment between their germline ends measures 4 bases. CDR1 GTSNPN and CDR2 SVGIG are derived from the germline V gene (reference sequence). The cysteine opens and the phenylalanine closes a CDR3 of 10 amino acids. Kept here is only the CDR3 DNA, which spans 30 bases and is read in frame from base 1.

DNA from uncultured naive and memory CD4+ T cells underwent immunoSEQ TCR-beta sequencing at deep resolution. Processing in the source paper ran as follows. Preprocessing removed nonproductive sequences and CDR3s not starting with C, not ending with F or W, or shorter than 7 amino acids. Cultured and uncultured naive and memory CD4+ repertoires were searched for CDR3s previously identified as spike- and CEF-reactive. CDR3 homology was measured as pairwise Levenshtein distance, computed with the stringdist R package after trimming three terminal residues from each end. The table was pulled from immuneACCESS by TCRdb, which kept in-frame rearrangements only. Such tables lose some clones; where checked, under half of the loss comes from unresolved V genes, and the rest has no known cause. V and J calls and clone size are given by that table; D and trimming were obtained from the DNA. The sample profile shows 9,500 to 13,000 clones; 75% to 90% of them were found once. The ten top clones hold about 2.2% of the sample.

This entry comes from a study of CD4 T cells in relation to SARS-CoV-2 and coronaviruses (dated by TCRdb to about 2021). The study in broad terms: A median age of around 40 years, with a range of about 20 to 75 years, was recorded for the full convalescent cohort of over 9 patients. A different TCR-beta assay, based on Illumina, was used to sequence expansion assays from other donors in the study. Of the roughly twelve convalescent patients, 8 were male and 4 were female, and two of the subjects were Hispanic. HLA restriction was mapped for shared crossreactive spike epitopes using patient-derived lymphoblastoid cell lines. The Adaptive Biotechnologies TCR-sequencing kit was used to sequence samples from a few pre-COVID donors and the naive versus memory experiments, while other data came from Illumina-based sequencing. At the level of individual TCR clonotypes, the study measured memory CD4+ T cell crossreactivity between SARS-CoV-2 spike protein and common cold coronavirus spike proteins. What the authors observed across the whole study: The study was limited by small numbers of patients and tested TCRs. Naive versus memory sequencing indicated that memory recall responses, rather than primary responses primed during culture, are detected by the assay. Memory CD4+ clonotypes crossrecognizing SARS-CoV-2 and at least one common cold coronavirus spike were found in approximately 65% of donors. Pre-pandemic and post-infection samples were not both contributed by any donor, so tracing of the source of pre-existing responses was limited. Compared with monoreactive clones, crossreactive clones had significantly weaker SARS-CoV-2-driven expansion, a result consistent with antigenic imprinting. Since the crossreactivity analysis centred on spike protein, crossreactivity against other viral proteins was not assessed.

Recombination linked TRBV30 to TRBJ2-7; there is no confident call for the D gene. This TCR came from an adult with COVID-19. Sequencing was done on a sample of naive CD4+ T cells from PBMCs. Per the publication, the cell subset or site label means: naive CD4+ T cells isolated by negative enrichment. The bases are TGTGCCTGGAGTGGGGGCGAGCAGTACTTC. The translation is CAWSGGEQYF.